Below, one T cell receptor beta chain is given with its context. What this receptor recognizes is not known. Base qualities are not provided; no much larger clone lies one nucleotide away. The data were obtained in a study of technical replicates of blood from several donors (dated by TCRdb to about 2017). Library method: the immunoSEQ multiplex PCR assay. TCRdb stores this immuneACCESS table with in-frame sequences only. Part of the clones is absent; in the studies checked, under half of the shortfall reflects unresolved V genes, and no reason is known for the rest. This sample is represented by some 70,000 clones; roughly 92% of them were singletons. The ten biggest clones cover approximately 0.39% of the sample. The clonotype was recovered from a human donor in good health. What was sequenced was T cells isolated from PBMCs.

The sequence in DNA is TGCGCCAGCAGCAAGGGGGGGATTAATGAAAAACTGTTTTTT. Its translation is CASSKGGINEKLFF. The sequence is built from TRBV5-1 and TRBJ1-4; D gene: possibly TRBD1, on 6 matching bases. Relative to germline, V is 4 bases shorter and J is 4 bases shorter, with 11 bases between their ends. The germline V gene provides CDR1 SGHRS and CDR2 YFSETQ. The CDR3, from cysteine to phenylalanine, totals 14 residues. Only CDR3 DNA is held: 42 bases, read in frame from base 1.